These T cell receptor beta chains were read from a single sample in a study of T-cell memory formation after mild COVID-19. TCRdb analysed the 5' RACE reads with MiXCR anew, one entry per CDR3 protein. The data hold 550,000 to 700,000 distinct CDR3 sequences, with around 16% observed a single time. The sequencing sample was made of PBMCs or a T cell subset sorted from them (not recorded which). The receptor source for this set is an adult woman who had mild COVID-19 (a few samples of this study predate the infection). Cell type and time point are not known. Each CDR3 is given without its conserved first and last residue. Size tells how often a clone was seen (once, few, many) or the class of an expanded clone, and some rows leave it out.

>NA|TRBV20-1|TRBJ1-2
SAPDRGYGYT
>few|TRBV5-5|TRBJ2-6
ASSFMGQGFSGANVLT
>few|TRBV2|TRBJ2-1
ASRVGTSGGEQF
>many|TRBV5-1|TRBJ1-2
ASSEGGGGYGYT
>few|TRBV20-1|TRBJ1-2
SAREQGGGYGYT
>many|TRBV24-1|TRBJ2-3
ATSDPTDTQY
>NA|TRBV24-1|TRBJ2-3
ATSEGGTAVGTDTQY
>NA|TRBV7-3|TRBJ1-1
ASSYGQFTEAF
>few|TRBV7-8|TRBJ1-2
ASSAQENNYGYT
>few|TRBV6-5|TRBJ2-2
ASSYWDTGELF
>NA|TRBV5-1|TRBJ2-7
ASSSTGSDYEQY
>NA|TRBV5-4|TRBJ2-1
ASSIGTANEQF
>NA|TRBV20-1|TRBJ2-1
SAKPPGRGWDEQF
>few|TRBV25-1|TRBJ2-7
ASSEEGRPSYEQY
>few|TRBV4-2|TRBJ1-2
ASSQPGTAKAGGYT
>NA|TRBV4-2|TRBJ1-2
ASSQDRDARRGYT
>few|TRBV3-1|TRBJ2-1
ASSQLGGTGFYNEQF
>NA|TRBV12-3/TRBV12-4|TRBJ1-1
ASSPGGGAF
>few|TRBV9|TRBJ2-2
ASSPLDRNTGELF
>few|TRBV19|TRBJ2-1
ATSRPREQAF
>NA|TRBV5-1|TRBJ1-6
ASSHGQVISYNSPLH
>many|TRBV14|TRBJ2-2
ASSQGTTGELF
>few|TRBV20-1|TRBJ1-1
SARALHLAGVAEAF
>NA|TRBV5-6|TRBJ2-3
ASSFSPGGTQY
>few|TRBV7-9|TRBJ1-6
ASSLARAGSNSPLH
>few|TRBV24-1|TRBJ2-1
ATSGTSGLYNEQF
>few|TRBV3-1|TRBJ1-1
ASSQVEGHEAF
>NA|TRBV29-1|TRBJ2-3
SVEETGDTQY
>NA|TRBV6-1|TRBJ1-3
ASIGGVSSGNTIY
>NA|TRBV30|TRBJ2-7
AWREGQGIYEQY
>NA|TRBV5-1|TRBJ2-5
ASSLETSGRAKTQY
>NA|TRBV23-1|TRBJ1-2
ASSHPGTGRLGGYT
>few|TRBV13|TRBJ2-7
ASSLSPPEQY
>NA|TRBV7-9|TRBJ1-1
ASSSASLNTEAF
>NA|TRBV4-1|TRBJ2-6
ASSDFLSSGANVLT
>NA|TRBV5-6|TRBJ1-2
ASSSGQAIHGYT
>once|TRBV30|TRBJ2-3
AWSVPPRVDTQY
>few|TRBV7-3|TRBJ2-2
ASSVTTTGELF
>NA|TRBV13|TRBJ2-7
ASSLGLRGFTYEQY
>NA|TRBV5-4|TRBJ2-7
ASSFESYEQY
>NA|TRBV7-9|TRBJ2-1
ASSPSPLNEQF
>NA|TRBV27|TRBJ2-3
ASSFRDRVTDTQY
>NA|TRBV12-3/TRBV12-4|TRBJ2-1
ASSWDNEQF